What follows are 8 T cell receptor beta chains derived from one specimen sequenced in a study of CD8 T cells in Susac syndrome (dated by TCRdb to the late 2010s). Libraries were made using the immunoSEQ multiplex PCR assay. RNA was extracted using the RNeasy kit, and about 0.45 to 1 ug of the RNA was reverse transcribed with random hexamers. TCRdb's own reprocessing of the public reads used fastp at Q25 and MiXCR and kept productive beta chains. When rows share a CDR3 protein, they turn into one entry using the most common DNA and genes. This sample holds 130,000 or so distinct CDR3 sequences; 85% to 95% were observed only once. Clones ranked in the top ten supply around 0.1% of the sample. The sample taken for sequencing was CD4+ T cells from PBMCs. These receptors all stem from a human donor in good health.

The rearrangement joins TRBV29-1 to TRBJ2-1; no firm D call. Germline V gene data show CDR1 as SQVTM and CDR2 as ANQGSEA. CDR3 length: 12 residues. V was trimmed by 7 bases and J by 8 bases, leaving 15 bases between them. CDR3 sequence (DNA): TGCAGCGCCCGTTCTGATTGGGATGAGCAGTTCTTC. Amino acid sequence: CSARSDWDEQFF.

The chain combines TRBV7-9 with TRBJ2-3; 7 bases line up with TRBD1. Trimming cost V 7 bases and J 1 base; bases outside gene matches: 8. CDR3 size: 15 residues. CDR1 is SEHNR and CDR2 is FQNEAQ in the germline V gene (reference sequence). CDR3 sequence reads: CASNRGGSGTDTQYF. DNA of the CDR3: TGTGCCAGCAACCGAGGGGGCAGCGGCACAGATACGCAGTATTTT. The complete variable domain, with remaining parts taken from reference TRBV7-9 and TRBJ2-3, reads DTGVSQNPRHKITKRGQNVTFRCDPISEHNRLYWYRQTLGQGPEFLTYFQNEAQLEKSRLLSDRFSAERPKGSFSTLEIQRTEQGDSAMYLCASNRGGSGTDTQYFGPGTRLTVL.

The CDR3 here is CASSRRDRVAETQYF. The CDR3 coding sequence is TGTGCCAGCAGTCGCCGGGACAGGGTGGCAGAGACCCAGTACTTC. The chain is built from TRBV2 and TRBJ2-5; 9 positions match TRBD1. The V gene's germline CDR1 is SNHLY and CDR2 FYNNEI. The junction had 8 bases not matched to a gene; V was cut back by 5 bases and J by 4 bases. This CDR3 contains 15 residues.

The chain has TRBV21-1 and TRBJ1-1. TRBV21-1 is given as a pseudogene. The CDR3 has 17 amino acids. This CDR3 is CASSKRTVLRVNTEAFF. Here the CDR3 DNA reads TGTGCCAGCAGCAAACGAACAGTTTTAAGAGTAAACACTGAAGCTTTCTTT.

The V and J genes are TRBV7-2 and TRBJ2-7; D ambiguous. This CDR3 has 14 amino acids. The germline gives CDR1 SGHTA, CDR2 FQGNSA. V dropped 5 bases and J dropped 2 bases, with 13 bases sitting between them. CDR3 amino acids: CASSPQWTAYEQYF. Here the CDR3 DNA reads TGTGCCAGCAGCCCCCAATGGACCGCCTACGAGCAGTACTTC.

The chain combines TRBV19 with TRBJ2-4; D is uncertain. Germline V gene sequence: CDR1 LNHDA, CDR2 SQIVND (reference sequence). This CDR3 has 16 residues. V gave up 6 bases and J gave up 1 base, with 16 bases separating them. The CDR3 here is CASSPPRLVAKNIQYF. CDR3 nucleotide sequence: TGTGCCAGTAGCCCACCCAGGTTGGTGGCCAAAAACATTCAGTACTTC.

This clonotype was picked up a small number of times. This chain uses TRBV27 with TRBJ2-3, with TRBD1 as a possible D gene (6 bases). CDR1 and CDR2 (germline): MNHEY, SMNVEV (reference sequence). With 3 bases removed from V and 4 bases from J, the gap between germline ends came to 8 bases. The CDR3 runs to 13 residues. CDR3 DNA: TGTGCCAGCAGTTTGGCAGGGGCAGATACGCAGTATTTT. It encodes CASSLAGADTQYF.

The rearrangement uses TRBV6-6 and TRBJ2-7, with 7 bases that match TRBD2. The CDR3 runs 13 residues. In germline, CDR1 is MNHNY, CDR2 SVGAGI (reference sequence). V shed 6 bases, J shed 3 bases, and the junction held 5 bases outside the gene matches. CDR3 DNA sequence: TGTGCCAGCAGGGAAAGGACTAGCTACGAGCAGTACTTC. Amino acid sequence: CASRERTSYEQYF.